This TCR beta chain appears in the sequencing data of a study of long-term antiretroviral therapy in people with HIV. The CDR3 spans 14 residues. Trimming took 3 bases from V and 6 from J; bases not matched to a gene: 3. Germline V CDR1 and CDR2: LNHDA, SQIVND (reference sequence). United States facilities provided treatment to all participants with HIV. The content of samples before DNA extraction was roughly 0.9-11 million cryopreserved PBMC. They ran version v3.0 of the immunoSEQ assay at survey level. Assay used: immunoSEQ multiplex PCR; TCRdb lists only in-frame clones, some missing. The sample has fewer than 25,000 clones, about 89% seen once.

The sample in question was unsorted PBMCs, obtained about 2.7 years after starting antiretroviral therapy. The chain links TRBV19 to TRBJ1-4, with TRBD1 matching 8 bases. The TCR sequence derives from a woman aged 45-65 years with HIV. CDR3 nucleotides: TGTGCCAGTAGTATTGGACAGGGTCATGAAAAACTGTTTTTT. Its translation: CASSIGQGHEKLFF.